The next 16 T cell receptor beta chains were all read from a single sample in a study of Graves' ophthalmopathy and Graves' hyperthyroidism. Amplification of TCR beta CDR3 regions used RNA transcripts. First-round RT-PCR employed HTBI primers, with a second-round multiplex PCR after it. From the multiplex PCR reads, TCRdb called clonotypes with MiXCR, one entry per CDR3 protein. The sample lists hundreds of thousands of distinct CDR3 sequences; 22% were seen once. Sequenced: peripheral blood. These receptors all come from a woman under 30 with stable Graves' hyperthyroidism. Some clones in this sample may be carry-over from other donors' samples.

This clonotype occurred many times. The rearrangement links TRBV20-1 to TRBJ1-1, with D possibly matching TRBD1 (6 bases). CDR1 and CDR2 from the germline V gene are DFQATT and SNEGSKA (reference sequence). Trimming stripped 4 bases from V and 1 base from J, with 13 bases between. The CDR3 is 14 residues long. The CDR3 bases are TGCAGTGCTACCCCGGGACAAAGGAACACTGAAGCTTTCTTT. Translated, it gives CSATPGQRNTEAFF.

This chain links TRBV20-1 with TRBJ1-5, with 7 bases aligning to TRBD1. Germline CDR1 DFQATT, CDR2 SNEGSKA (reference sequence). The CDR3 spans 15 residues. Germline trimming cut 0 bases from V and 2 bases from J; bases unmatched to any gene: 4. CDR3 amino acids: CSAREGTVGNQPQHF. The DNA of the CDR3 is TGCAGTGCTAGAGAGGGGACAGTAGGCAATCAGCCCCAGCATTTT.

This clonotype was found many times. The gene calls are TRBV20-1 and TRBJ2-5; the match to TRBD2 covers 11 bases. The CDR3 has 17 residues. Per the germline V gene, CDR1 is DFQATT and CDR2 is SNEGSKA (reference sequence). Trimming at V came to 3 bases and at J to 0 bases, leaving 9 bases not matched to a gene. The CDR3 spells CSASVGTSGGYQETQYF. Here the CDR3 DNA reads TGCAGTGCTAGTGTGGGGACTAGCGGTGGGTACCAAGAGACCCAGTACTTC.

This clonotype showed up many times. This chain uses TRBV6-1 with TRBJ1-2; 8 bases match TRBD1. CDR3 length equals 12 residues. Germline CDR1 is MNHNS and CDR2 is SASEGT. Trimming at V came to 7 bases and at J to 6 bases, leaving 4 bases not matched to a gene. The CDR3, as DNA: TGTGCCAGCACCACAGGGGGTGATGGCTACACCTTC. It specifies CASTTGGDGYTF.

The chain joins TRBV6-2 or TRBV6-3 to TRBJ2-7; 9 bases line up with TRBD2. Trimming removed 2 bases from V and 2 bases from J; junction bases left unmatched: 7. The CDR3 runs to 16 residues. Germline CDR1 is MNHEY and CDR2 is SVGEGT. CDR3 nucleotides: TGTGCCAGCAGTTACGATCTAGCGGGGTCCACCTACGAGCAGTACTTC. Translated: CASSYDLAGSTYEQYF.

This clonotype was recorded at least ten times. V and J are TRBV3-1 and TRBJ2-7; TRBD2 aligns across 9 bases. Germline values: CDR1 LGHDT, CDR2 YNNKEL (reference sequence). The CDR3 extends over 13 amino acids. The V and J ends lost 4 bases and 5 bases, in that order; junction bases with no gene match: 3. The CDR3 region is CASSRTSVHEQYF. Here the CDR3 DNA reads TGTGCCAGCAGCCGGACTAGCGTTCACGAGCAGTACTTC.

This clonotype was seen at least ten times. The CDR3 sequence is CASSPLASRSANQPQHF. The CDR3 bases are TGTGCCAGCAGTCCCCTAGCTAGCAGGTCGGCTAATCAGCCCCAGCATTTT. The chain joins TRBV28 to TRBJ1-5, with unresolved D. Germline V gene sequence: CDR1 MDHEN, CDR2 SYDVKM. This CDR3 is built from 17 residues. V was trimmed by 5 bases and J by 4 bases, leaving 21 bases between them.

This clonotype came up many times. The chain carries TRBV11-2 and TRBJ1-3; no definite D call. The CDR3 extends over 17 amino acids. The germline V gene has CDR1 SGHAT and CDR2 FQNNGV. With 5 bases removed from V and 0 bases from J, the gap between germline ends came to 17 bases. In DNA, the CDR3 is TGTGCCAGCAGCAACTGGCTCATGCCCACCTCTGGAAACACCATATATTTT. It specifies CASSNWLMPTSGNTIYF.

The chain links TRBV27 to TRBJ1-1; D unresolved. V gave up 5 bases and J gave up 0 bases, with 7 bases separating them. This CDR3 contains 13 residues. CDR1 MNHEY and CDR2 SMNVEV come from the germline V gene (reference sequence). CDR3 in amino acids: CASSSMLNTEAFF. The CDR3, as DNA: TGTGCCAGCAGTAGTATGCTGAACACTGAAGCTTTCTTT.

Ten or more counts support this clonotype. V usage is TRBV11-1 and J usage is TRBJ2-7; 7 bases fit TRBD2. The J segment lost 3 bases and the V segment lost 4 bases, leaving 12 bases of the junction unmatched. Germline lookup yields CDR1 SGHAT and CDR2 FQDESV (reference sequence). The CDR3 extends over 16 amino acids. For the CDR3, the DNA is TGTGCCAGCAGCTCGGGCGGGGGTCAGGTTATCTACGAGCAGTACTTC. Its protein is CASSSGGGQVIYEQYF.

With regard to this clonotype: Just one base apart from a much larger clone, this may be a read error. J is TRBJ1-1 and V is TRBV7-8, with 7 bases matching TRBD1. CDR3 length: 14 residues. CDR1 SGHVS and CDR2 FQNEAQ come from the germline V gene. The CDR3 nucleotides are TGTGCCAGCAGCATCGGAGGGGGCCTAATTGAAGCTTGCTTT. This encodes CASSIGGGLIEACF.

In this sample, this clonotype turned up many times. This CDR3 is CASSATSYAGELFF. The CDR3 nucleotides are TGTGCCAGCAGTGCGACTAGCTACGCCGGGGAGCTGTTTTTT. The chain uses TRBV6-4 and TRBJ2-2; 7 nucleotides match TRBD2. V lost 4 bases, J lost 6 bases, and 5 bases stayed unmatched. There are 14 residues in the CDR3. Looked up from germline, CDR1 is MRHNA and CDR2 is SNTAGT.

A few counts support this clonotype. J is TRBJ1-5 and V is TRBV30, with unresolved D. The CDR3 covers 13 residues. CDR1 is GTSNPN, CDR2 SVGIG, per germline (reference sequence). V lost 1 base and J 6 bases, leaving 10 bases between the germline ends. Here the CDR3 DNA reads TGTGCCTGGAGTGGATGGGGAGGTCAGCCCCAGCATTTT. Translating gives CAWSGWGGQPQHF.

This clonotype was counted at least ten times. J is TRBJ1-2 and V is TRBV19, with no clear D. The ends were cut back, 0 bases at V and 0 bases at J, with 11 bases in the middle. The CDR3 extends over 16 amino acids. Germline-derived CDR1 and CDR2 are LNHDA and SQIVND (reference sequence). The CDR3 DNA reads TGTGCCAGTAGTATAGAGGGCGACATAACTAACTATGGCTACACCTTC. It is translated as CASSIEGDITNYGYTF.

The chain is built from TRBV28 and TRBJ1-2; D is ambiguous. Germline values: CDR1 MDHEN, CDR2 SYDVKM. With 5 bases removed from V and 7 bases from J, the gap between germline ends came to 14 bases. This CDR3 has 13 amino acids. Here the CDR3 reads CASSRQALGGYTF. The CDR3 DNA reads as TGTGCCAGCAGTCGGCAGGCCTTGGGTGGCTACACCTTC.

The V call is TRBV7-2, the J call TRBJ2-7; D is uncertain. Germline V gene data show CDR1 as SGHTA and CDR2 as FQGNSA. This CDR3 is 15 amino acids long. V lost 5 bases, J lost 4 bases, and 18 bases lay in between. The CDR3 protein is CASSMNRASGYEQYF. The CDR3 DNA is TGTGCCAGCAGCATGAACCGGGCTTCTGGGTACGAGCAGTACTTC. The full variable domain, completed using reference TRBV7-2 and TRBJ2-7, is GAGVSQSPSNKVTEKGKDVELRCDPISGHTALYWYRQSLGQGLEFLIYFQGNSAPDKSGLPSDRFSAERTGGSVSTLTIQRTQQEDSAVYLCASSMNRASGYEQYFGPGTRLTVT.